Listed here are 8 T cell receptor beta chains from one sample, sequenced in a study of T cells expressing NK-cell markers. TCRdb reprocessed the 5' RACE reads and reports one entry per CDR3 protein, with no DNA. The sample features about half a million distinct CDR3 sequences, with more than 1.4% in its top ten. Material: blood T cells: a sorted CD56 or NKG2C T cell subset, CD4+ or CD8+ T cells, or bulk PBMC T cells (not recorded which). The receptor set was obtained from a woman aged 45-60 years in good health.

This chain connects TRBV7-8 to TRBJ1-4; TCRdb's D call of TRBD1 is untestable without DNA. There are 14 residues in the CDR3. Germline CDR1 reads SGHVS; CDR2 reads FQNEAQ. CDR3: CASSLGVDREKLFF.

The chain combines TRBV4-1 with TRBJ2-1; the TCRdb D gene call, TRBD2, has no DNA to confirm it. This CDR3 region has 15 residues. Germline loops: CDR1 MGHRA, CDR2 YSYEKL. The CDR3 region is CASSVGTSVPNEQFF.

This chain uses TRBV5-1 with TRBJ2-1; TCRdb lists TRBD2, though no DNA is available to test this call. The CDR3 spans 14 residues. Germline CDR1 SGHRS, CDR2 YFSETQ. The CDR3 reads CASSFGLADNEQFF.

The gene calls are TRBV12-3 or TRBV12-4 and TRBJ2-2; TCRdb's D call, TRBD2, is unchecked because there is no DNA. The CDR3 contains 21 residues. CDR3 residues: CASSPILGSGRANKHTGELFF.

The chain has TRBV23-1 and TRBJ2-1. TRBV23-1 is filed as an ORF, its function uncertain. The length of the CDR3 is 17 residues. The CDR3 reads CASSQSSRVRSNNEQFF.

The rearrangement joins TRBV29-1 to TRBJ1-2; the D call from TCRdb, TRBD1, cannot be confirmed without DNA. CDR1 and CDR2 (germline): SQVTM, ANQGSEA. The CDR3 consists of 16 residues. Here the CDR3 reads CSVGGGQGMVGYGYTF.

The chain couples TRBV12-3 or TRBV12-4 to TRBJ2-3; TCRdb returns TRBD2, unconfirmable since there is no DNA. The CDR3 totals 13 residues. CDR3 residues: CASSLWRQDTQYF.

The CDR3: CASSSGLAGRETQYF. The V call is TRBV5-1, the J call TRBJ2-5; TCRdb calls TRBD2, which cannot be checked without DNA. Germline CDR1 SGHRS, CDR2 YFSETQ. The CDR3 consists of 15 residues.